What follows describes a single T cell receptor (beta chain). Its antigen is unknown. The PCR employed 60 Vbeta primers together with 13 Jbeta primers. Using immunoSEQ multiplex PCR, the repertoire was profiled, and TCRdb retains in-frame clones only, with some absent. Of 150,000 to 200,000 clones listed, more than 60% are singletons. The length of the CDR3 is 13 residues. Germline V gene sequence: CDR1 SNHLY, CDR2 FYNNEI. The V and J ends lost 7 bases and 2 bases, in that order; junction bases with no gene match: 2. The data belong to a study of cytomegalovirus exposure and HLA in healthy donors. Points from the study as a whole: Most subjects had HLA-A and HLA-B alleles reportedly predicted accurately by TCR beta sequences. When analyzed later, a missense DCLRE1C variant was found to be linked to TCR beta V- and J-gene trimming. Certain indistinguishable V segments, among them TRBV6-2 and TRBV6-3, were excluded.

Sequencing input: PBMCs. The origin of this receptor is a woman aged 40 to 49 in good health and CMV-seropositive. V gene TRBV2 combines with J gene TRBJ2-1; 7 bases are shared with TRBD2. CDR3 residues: CASTAGPYNEQFF. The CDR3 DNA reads TGTGCCAGCACAGCGGGACCCTACAATGAGCAGTTCTTC. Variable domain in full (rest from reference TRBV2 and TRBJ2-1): EPEVTQTPSHQVTQMGQEVILRCVPISNHLYFYWYRQILGQKVEFLVSFYNNEISEKSEIFDDQFSVERPDGSNFTLKIRSTKLEDSAMYFCASTAGPYNEQFFGPGTRLTVL.